This T cell receptor (beta chain) was found in a study of graft-versus-host responses after intestinal transplantation. Study-level information: Anti-thymocyte globulin induction was given to all recipients, followed by tacrolimus and steroids for around three years. General observations from the study: Allografts carried high graft-versus-host to host-versus-graft clonal ratios in patients having graft-donor T cell macrochimerism.

V was pared by 3 bases and J by 1 base, with 6 bases between. Germline CDR1 and CDR2: MNHEY and SMNVEV (reference sequence). The CDR3 covers 13 residues. A note on this clone: The target antigen is unknown.

Sequencing was performed with immunoSEQ multiplex PCR; in TCRdb, only in-frame clones are kept and a portion is missing. The sample holds about 90,000 clones, roughly 87% seen once. The rearrangement joins TRBV27 to TRBJ2-5; D might be TRBD1 or TRBD2, each matching 5 bases. The specimen comprised unstimulated CD8+ T cells sorted from spleen or lymph node cells, sampled before intestinal transplant. The receptor's source is a human donor who received an intestinal transplant. CDR3 DNA: TGTGCCAGCAGTTTTGGGGGCCAAGAGACCCAGTACTTC. Protein product: CASSFGGQETQYF.